This T cell receptor (beta chain) emerged from a study of CD8+ T cells in alopecia areata. Trimming cost V 2 bases and J 4 bases, with 12 bases left between them. There are 15 residues in the CDR3. Germline CDR1 and CDR2: SGHVS and FNYEAQ. Extracted RNA was reverse transcribed, and the resulting cDNA served as sequencing template. Sequencing was performed with immunoSEQ multiplex PCR; in TCRdb, only in-frame clones are kept and a portion is missing. The data hold 50,000 to 80,000 clones, with around 47% observed a single time. Sequencing used NKG2D-low CD8+ T cells sorted from blood. The chain carries TRBV7-6 and TRBJ1-5; the D gene is possibly TRBD1 (5 bases). This TCR was recovered from a human donor with alopecia areata. The CDR3, as DNA: TGTGCCAGCAGCTTACGAGCGGGGACTAATCAGCCCCAGCATTTT. It translates to CASSLRAGTNQPQHF.